The present entry profiles one T cell receptor beta chain with its context. Its antigen is currently not known. A read error may account for a junction end that differs from germline. From its cysteine to its phenylalanine, the CDR3 spans 14 amino acids. Of all the DNA, just the CDR3 is kept, 42 bases in frame from base 1. CDR1 DFQATT and CDR2 SNEGSKA are derived from the germline V gene (reference sequence). TCR beta VDJ combination and CDR3 sequence profiling used genomic DNA as the template. An Illumina HiSeq 2000 was the platform used for TCR repertoire sequencing. The source study handled its data this way. Repertoires were assessed using TRBV/TRBJ rearrangement plots, CDR3 size and DJ length profiles, and Simpson's diversity index. The most abundant DNA sequence in the deep sequencing data was defined as the immunodominant clone. CDR3 amino acid sequences were checked for sharing across subjects and were also compared against the VDJdb database and published repertoires. TCRdb passed the public sequencing reads through fastp at Q25 and MiXCR, retaining productive beta sequences. Here each entry gathers all rows of one CDR3 protein and keeps the most common genes and DNA. Here the V and J calls rest on TCRdb's processing, not on the authors' analysis. This sample gives 250,000 to 350,000 distinct CDR3 sequences in total; about three fifths of them show up just once. In total, the top ten clones hold 1% to 1.5% of the sample.

The record originates from a study of CD8+CD57+ T cells in acquired aplastic anemia (dated by TCRdb to between 2017 and 2018). For context, the study as a whole: A mean of around 3.3 ug of DNA, ranging from about 0.2 to 27.4 ug, was extracted from sorted CD4+ and CD8+ cells. CD8+CD57+ expansion was defined as a frequency above the mean frequency observed in healthy subjects. Broad study findings and their caveats: Roughly 30 CD8+ CDR3 sequences were found to be shared between patients and controls, but these sequences appeared to be highly expressed in patients and within the immunodominant clones of the patients. Between patients and healthy controls, no significant difference in CD8+ Simpson's diversity was found (P=0.060).

The patients picked for sequencing were ones in whom flow cytometry had shown an expansion of CD8+CD57+ cells. Every patient had severe acquired aplastic anemia, diagnosed using the International Study of Aplastic Anemia and Agranulocytosis and Camitta criteria. No therapy had been received by the patients at the time of blood sampling. The study deep-sequenced TCR repertoires of sorted CD4+ and CD8+ blood T cells from severe aplastic anemia patients and healthy subjects. In the USA, patient enrollment took place under clinicaltrials.gov protocols 00001620, 01623167, 00001397, 00071045, 00081523 and 00961064. Ficoll-Paque density gradient centrifugation was used to isolate peripheral blood mononuclear cells. Before DNA extraction, CD4+ and CD8+ T cells were sorted by FACS or by magnetic beads.

Sequenced: sorted CD4+, CD8+, or CD8+CD57+ T cells (not recorded which) from PBMCs. The V and J segments used are TRBV20-1 and TRBJ1-1; the D gene lacks a confident call. This receptor was obtained from a human donor with aplastic anemia. The CDR3 loop reads CSAPVGALNTEAFF. The DNA sequence reads TGCAGTGCCCCTGTAGGTGCCCTGAACACTGAGGCTTTCTTT.